These 24 T cell receptor beta chains were all obtained from the same sample, sequenced in a study of beta chain features in type 1 diabetes. Investigators reverse transcribed all isolated RNA, so they sequenced expressed TCRB transcripts. The assay was immunoSEQ multiplex PCR, and TCRdb's table has in-frame clones only and misses some. In the table there are some 250,000 clones, approximately 15% of which are singletons. For these TCRs, the target antigens are not known. Notes on the study in general: Type 1 diabetes patients had moderately but significantly shorter TCRB CDR3s in all four CD4+ subsets.

The sequenced sample consisted of naive CD4+ T cells from blood. The source is a man aged 25-45 years with type 1 diabetes.

The CDR3 bases are TGTGCCAGCAGCTTAAATGCGGCGGGGGCGCAGGGGGAGCAGTACTTC. Translation gives CASSLNAAGAQGEQYF. The chain recombines TRBV7-2 with TRBJ2-7; possibly TRBD2 for D (7 bases). The CDR3 is made up of 16 amino acids. Trimming shortened V by 2 bases and J by 7 bases, and 21 bases separated the two germline ends. Germline V gene data show CDR1 as SGHTA and CDR2 as FQGNSA.

The chain couples TRBV27 to TRBJ1-5; TRBD1 matches at 9 bases. The CDR3 runs 17 residues. V lost 5 bases to trimming and J lost 4 bases; unmatched junction nucleotides: 12. CDR1 and CDR2 from the germline V gene are MNHEY and SMNVEV (reference sequence). CDR3 sequence reads: CASSPGTGRLENQPQHF. In DNA, the CDR3 is TGTGCCAGCAGTCCAGGGACAGGGCGATTGGAAAATCAGCCCCAGCATTTT.

This clone occurred a few times. The chain links TRBV5-4 to TRBJ2-3, with D tentatively TRBD1 (6 bases). Germline V gene lookup returns CDR1 SGHNT and CDR2 YYREEE (reference sequence). The V and J ends lost 1 base and 3 bases respectively, with 15 bases between them. The CDR3 is 16 residues long. CDR3 protein: CASSLLGQGFTDTQYF. The CDR3 DNA reads TGTGCCAGCAGCTTGCTTGGCCAGGGGTTTACAGATACGCAGTATTTT.

This clone was seen a handful of times. J is TRBJ2-1 and V is TRBV11-3; 7 nucleotides align to TRBD1. The germline gives CDR1 SGHNT, CDR2 YENEEA. V was pared by 5 bases and J by 5 bases, with 9 bases of the junction left unmatched. This CDR3 is built from 15 residues. CDR3 nucleotide sequence: TGTGCCAGCAGCCTCAGACAGGGTTCCAACAATGAGCAGTTCTTC. This encodes CASSLRQGSNNEQFF.

The chain is built from TRBV30 and TRBJ1-3; D remains unclear. Trimming pared 0 bases from V and 2 bases from J, leaving 5 bases between. CDR1 is GTSNPN and CDR2 is SVGIG in the germline V gene (reference sequence). CDR3 length: 13 amino acids. The CDR3 sequence is CAWSVAAGNTIYF. In DNA, the CDR3 is TGTGCCTGGAGTGTGGCGGCTGGAAACACCATATATTTT. Supplemented by reference TRBV30 and TRBJ1-3, the full variable domain reads SQTIHQWPATLVQPVGSPLSLECTVEGTSNPNLYWYRQAAGRGLQLLFYSVGIGQISSEVPQNLSASRPQDRQFILSSKKLLLSDSGFYLCAWSVAAGNTIYFGEGSWLTVV.

This clone has just a few counts. The chain uses TRBV11-2 and TRBJ2-7; D possibly corresponds to TRBD2 (5 bases). Trimming stripped 3 bases from V and 0 bases from J, with 18 bases between. This CDR3 spans 17 amino acids. Germline V gives CDR1 SGHAT, CDR2 FQNNGV. CDR3 nucleotide sequence: TGTGCCAGCAGCTTCCTCCCTACTAGTTCCTTCTCCTACGAGCAGTACTTC. Translation gives CASSFLPTSSFSYEQYF.

The chain joins TRBV7-6 to TRBJ2-1; 9 nucleotides align to TRBD2. V lost 1 base, J lost 8 bases, and 12 bases stayed unmatched. The CDR3 sequence is 17 residues long. From germline, CDR1 is SGHVS and CDR2 FNYEAQ. CDR3 sequence reads: CASSLGVGGGGAYEQFF. The CDR3 nucleotides are TGTGCCAGCAGCTTAGGGGTGGGTGGCGGGGGGGCCTATGAGCAGTTCTTC.

This clone was seen a few times. The chain is built from TRBV7-9 and TRBJ1-1, with a weak D call TRBD1 (5 bases). The CDR3 is 14 residues long. The germline V and J ends were trimmed by 5 bases and 3 bases, with 13 bases remaining between them. CDR1 is SEHNR and CDR2 is FQNEAQ in the germline V gene (reference sequence). In nucleotides, the CDR3 is TGTGCCAGCAGCGAAGAGGTAGGGGACACTGAAGCTTTCTTT. Residues: CASSEEVGDTEAFF.

This clone was counted between two and nine times. The chain has TRBV6-1 and TRBJ2-3, with TRBD2 matching 8 bases. In germline, CDR1 is MNHNS, CDR2 SASEGT. The CDR3 covers 15 residues. The J segment lost 6 bases and the V segment lost 6 bases, leaving 11 bases of the junction unmatched. As DNA, the CDR3 is TGTGCCAGCAGCCCCGGGAGGGCACCGGGGGATACGCAGTATTTT. Its protein product is CASSPGRAPGDTQYF.

This sequence joins TRBV29-1 and TRBJ2-3, with 10 bases aligning to TRBD1. The J segment lost 5 bases and the V segment lost 4 bases, leaving 0 bases of the junction unmatched. The CDR3 extends over 12 amino acids. Germline V lookup: CDR1 SQVTM, CDR2 ANQGSEA. The DNA for the CDR3 is TGCAGCGTTGGGACAGGGGGAGATACGCAGTATTTT. Amino acids: CSVGTGGDTQYF.

This clone was observed a handful of times. This chain connects TRBV7-2 to TRBJ2-2; D not certain. The CDR3 spans 12 residues. Trimming pared 4 bases from V and 4 bases from J, leaving 4 bases between. Germline CDR1 is SGHTA and CDR2 is FQGNSA. In nucleotides, the CDR3 is TGTGCCAGCAGCTCCCTCACCGGGGAGCTGTTTTTT. It encodes CASSSLTGELFF. Looking up the rest from reference TRBV7-2 and TRBJ2-2 gives the full variable domain: GAGVSQSPSNKVTEKGKDVELRCDPISGHTALYWYRQSLGQGLEFLIYFQGNSAPDKSGLPSDRFSAERTGGSVSTLTIQRTQQEDSAVYLCASSSLTGELFFGEGSRLTVL.

The CDR3 bases are TGTGCCAGCAGCCCCACCGGGACAGTGAACACCGGGGAGCTGTTTTTT. Translating gives CASSPTGTVNTGELFF. The chain couples TRBV7-9 to TRBJ2-2; 7 bases are a match to TRBD1. The germline gives CDR1 SEHNR, CDR2 FQNEAQ (reference sequence). V trimming: 5 bases; J trimming: 1 base; junction bases outside the gene matches: 7. This CDR3 region has 16 residues.

The chain has TRBV2 and TRBJ2-7; D is ambiguous. CDR1 and CDR2 from the germline V gene are SNHLY and FYNNEI. The CDR3 has 12 residues. Trimming took 4 bases from V and 2 from J, leaving 6 bases between them. The CDR3 sequence is CASSAYPYEQYF. DNA of the CDR3: TGTGCCAGCAGTGCCTATCCCTACGAGCAGTACTTC.

The chain uses TRBV7-6 and TRBJ2-6, with unresolved D. CDR3 size: 17 residues. Trimming cost V 1 base and J 0 bases, with 10 bases left between them. Germline-derived CDR1 and CDR2 are SGHVS and FNYEAQ. The CDR3 spells CASSLDAGPSGANVLTF. CDR3 DNA sequence: TGTGCCAGCAGCTTAGACGCTGGGCCCTCTGGGGCCAACGTCCTGACTTTC.

This clone turned up a few times. The chain couples TRBV6-5 to TRBJ2-5; perhaps TRBD2 as D (7 bases). This CDR3 has 13 amino acids. CDR1 and CDR2 from the germline V gene are MNHEY and SVGAGI. V was shortened by 6 bases and J by 6 bases, with 14 bases between the two germline ends. CDR3: CASRPGGRQTQYF. The DNA for the CDR3 is TGTGCCAGCAGACCCGGGGGGCGGCAGACCCAGTACTTC.

V usage is TRBV4-2 and J usage is TRBJ2-7; D is uncertain. CDR1 is LGHNA and CDR2 is YNFKEQ in the germline V gene. The V end lost 4 bases, the J end lost 5 bases, and 9 bases lay between the germline ends. The CDR3 runs to 12 residues. The CDR3 region is CASSPDFHEQYF. The CDR3 DNA follows: TGTGCCAGCAGCCCTGACTTCCACGAGCAGTACTTC.

The chain has TRBV28 and TRBJ1-2; 7 nucleotides align to TRBD1. Per germline, CDR1 MDHEN and CDR2 SYDVKM. V dropped 4 bases and J dropped 8; count of bases not matched to a gene: 10. The CDR3 is 14 amino acids. CDR3 in amino acids: CASSSWDSAPGYTF. The CDR3 DNA reads as TGTGCCAGCAGTTCCTGGGACAGCGCCCCCGGCTACACCTTC.

This chain uses TRBV11-2 with TRBJ2-2, with D possibly TRBD2 on 7 matching bases. V was cut by 1 base and J by 3 bases, with 15 bases left in between. Germline loops: CDR1 SGHAT, CDR2 FQNNGV. The CDR3 totals 17 residues. The DNA of the CDR3 is TGTGCCAGCAGCTTAGGGACGGGGGGCTCGTACACCGGGGAGCTGTTTTTT. Amino acids: CASSLGTGGSYTGELFF.

This clone turned up a few times. V and J are TRBV7-8 and TRBJ1-1; the D gene is possibly TRBD1 (5 bases). Germline values: CDR1 SGHVS, CDR2 FQNEAQ. The CDR3 consists of 16 residues. Trimming left V 5 bases short and J 1 base short, with 17 bases between. The CDR3 spells CASSTRMGGSNTEAFF. As DNA, the CDR3 is TGTGCCAGCAGCACACGGATGGGGGGATCGAACACTGAAGCTTTCTTT.

The chain has TRBV30 and TRBJ2-5, with D possibly TRBD1 on 5 matching bases. The CDR3 has 14 amino acids. Trimming stripped 4 bases from V and 5 bases from J, with 17 bases between. CDR1 and CDR2 (germline): GTSNPN, SVGIG (reference sequence). The CDR3 protein is CAWTGGAPDETQYF. CDR3 nucleotides: TGTGCCTGGACCGGTGGGGCCCCGGACGAGACCCAGTACTTC.

This clone was found once. The V and J genes are TRBV7-7 and TRBJ2-1, with TRBD2 identical over 12 bases. Germline V gene sequence: CDR1 SSHAT, CDR2 FNYEAQ (reference sequence). The CDR3 has 15 residues. Trimming at V came to 5 bases and at J to 6 bases, leaving 5 bases not matched to a gene. The CDR3 here is CASSQGTSGSNEQFF. The CDR3 nucleotides are TGTGCCAGCAGCCAAGGGACTAGCGGGTCCAATGAGCAGTTCTTC.

The J gene is TRBJ1-6, the V gene TRBV13, with 11 bases identical to TRBD1. Per the germline V gene, CDR1 is PRHDT and CDR2 is FYEKMQ (reference sequence). The CDR3 is 16 residues long. The trim removed 6 bases at V and 8 bases at J, leaving 9 bases unmatched. The CDR3 is CASRKSPGQGDSPLHF. CDR3 coding DNA: TGTGCCAGCAGAAAGAGCCCGGGACAGGGGGATTCACCCCTCCACTTT.

The V and J genes are TRBV6-4 and TRBJ1-2, with 8 positions matching TRBD1. Germline V gene sequence: CDR1 MRHNA, CDR2 SNTAGT. The junction had 12 bases not matched to a gene; V was cut back by 6 bases and J by 3 bases. The CDR3 extends over 16 amino acids. The CDR3 nucleotides are TGTGCCAGCAGACCGGACAGGGCAGCATTTGACTATGGCTACACCTTC. This gives the protein CASRPDRAAFDYGYTF.

This clone was seen more than once but under ten times. V usage is TRBV5-1 and J usage is TRBJ2-3; a possible D gene is TRBD1 (6 bases). The CDR3 has 15 residues. The ends were cut back, 7 bases at V and 8 bases at J, with 23 bases in the middle. Germline values: CDR1 SGHRS, CDR2 YFSETQ. The CDR3 DNA reads TGCGCCAGCCGCCTTTTAGGGACACCCCTTATTACGCAGTATTTT. It specifies CASRLLGTPLITQYF.